One sample yielded the 27 T cell receptor beta chains listed below, sequenced in a study of T cells in Graves' hyperthyroidism and ophthalmopathy. RNA transcripts served as the template for amplifying TCR beta CDR3 regions. The study used the HTBI primer set for a first-round RT-PCR of the TCR CDR3. TCRdb reprocessed the multiplex PCR reads via MiXCR and lists one record per CDR3 protein. The sample includes 650,000 to 800,000 distinct CDR3 sequences, 45% of them seen just once. The sample taken for sequencing was peripheral blood or thyroid tissue (not recorded which). These receptors all come from an adult man with Graves' disease, either hyperthyroidism or ophthalmopathy (not recorded which).

This clonotype has only a few counts. The chain couples TRBV15 to TRBJ2-3, with D unresolved. CDR3 length: 13 amino acids. V was clipped by 7 bases and J by 6 bases, with 14 bases between them. CDR1 and CDR2 (germline): LNHNV, YYDKDF (reference sequence). CDR3 DNA sequence: TGTGCCACCATAGGCGCAGGCCTCGATACGCAGTATTTT. It specifies CATIGAGLDTQYF.

This sequence joins TRBV11-2 and TRBJ1-2; the match to TRBD1 covers 8 bases. The V segment lost 5 bases and the J segment 4 bases; nucleotides outside the gene matches: 6. The CDR3 is 14 amino acids. Germline CDR1 and CDR2: SGHAT and FQNNGV. The CDR3 sequence is CASSPDRGSYGYTF. The DNA for the CDR3 is TGTGCCAGCAGCCCAGACAGGGGCTCCTATGGCTACACCTTC.

This clonotype was seen many times. The V gene is TRBV7-9, the J gene TRBJ2-5; no clear D. Germline V lookup: CDR1 SEHNR, CDR2 FQNEAQ (reference sequence). The CDR3 loop spans 8 amino acids. Trimming cost V 4 bases and J 13 bases, with 4 bases left between them. CDR3 sequence (DNA): TGTGCCAGCAGCTCCCTGTACTTC. Its translation is CASSSLYF.

V usage is TRBV7-2 and J usage is TRBJ1-5; TRBD1 is a possible D gene (6 bases). The CDR3 spans 18 residues. Per germline, CDR1 SGHTA and CDR2 FQGNSA. Trimming stripped 4 bases from V and 5 bases from J, with 24 bases between. The CDR3 region is CASSYVGLGGLPYQPQHF. DNA of the CDR3: TGTGCCAGCAGCTACGTGGGGTTGGGGGGGCTACCCTATCAGCCCCAGCATTTT.

V gene TRBV24-1 combines with J gene TRBJ2-5, with D perhaps matching TRBD1 (5 bases). Trimming removed 6 bases from V and 4 bases from J, with 8 bases in between. CDR1 and CDR2 from the germline V gene are KGHDR and SFDVKD. The CDR3 consists of 12 residues. The CDR3 region has the DNA TGTGCCACCAGTCAGGGTCGAGAGACCCAGTACTTC. Amino acids: CATSQGRETQYF.

This clonotype was recorded only once. A much larger clone is a single base away; this may be a read error. The gene calls are TRBV24-1 and TRBJ1-2, with D possibly TRBD1 on 5 matching bases. Germline V gene lookup returns CDR1 KGHDR and CDR2 SFDVKD. CDR3 size: 15 residues. V lost 11 bases, J lost 7 bases, and 25 bases lay in between. The CDR3 sequence: CASSPSSGRVFGYTF. The CDR3 DNA reads TGTGCCAGCTCACCCTCCTCCGGCAGGGTATTTGGCTACACCTTC.

This clonotype was detected only a few times. The gene calls are TRBV19 and TRBJ2-5; 8 positions agree with TRBD2. Germline V CDR1 and CDR2: LNHDA, SQIVND (reference sequence). The CDR3 sequence is 14 residues long. V shed 1 base, J shed 2 bases, and the junction held 0 bases outside the gene matches. CDR3 sequence reads: CASSIAGGQETQYF. CDR3 sequence (DNA): TGTGCCAGTAGTATAGCGGGAGGGCAAGAGACCCAGTACTTC. The variable domain in full, completed from reference TRBV19 and TRBJ2-5, reads DGGITQSPKYLFRKEGQNVTLSCEQNLNHDAMYWYRQDPGQGLRLIYYSQIVNDFQKGDIAEGYSVSREKKESFPLTVTSAQKNPTAFYLCASSIAGGQETQYFGPGTRLLVL.

The rearrangement uses TRBV12-3 or TRBV12-4 and TRBJ2-7, with 7 bases aligning to TRBD1. This CDR3 is built from 14 residues. The CDR3 nucleotides read TGTGCTAGTGGTTTGGCCAGGGGGAGCGACGAGCAGTACTTC. Translation gives CASGLARGSDEQYF.

As to this clonotype: The germline gene is not matched at one end of the junction; a read error may be the cause. The CDR3 sequence is CSVRDGISGANVLTF. Written as DNA, the CDR3 is TGCAGTGTTAGAGATGGAATCTCTGGGGCCAACGTCCTGACTTTC. V is TRBV20-1 and J is TRBJ2-6, with unresolved D. This CDR3 is built from 15 residues. CDR1 is DFQATT, CDR2 SNEGSKA, per germline (reference sequence).

This clonotype was detected a few times. CDR3 nucleotide sequence: TGCGCCAGCAGCACGGGACAGGGCTGGGGGAACACCATATATTTT. Encoded protein: CASSTGQGWGNTIYF. V and J are TRBV5-1 and TRBJ1-3; TRBD1 aligns across 9 bases. The V gene end was trimmed by 4 bases and the J gene end by 7 bases; junction bases not matched to a gene: 9. The V gene's germline CDR1 is SGHRS and CDR2 YFSETQ. The CDR3 consists of 15 residues.

A remark on this clonotype: Compared with germline, one end of the junction differs, possibly owing to a read error. The chain employs TRBV10-3 and TRBJ2-5; possibly TRBD1 or TRBD2 for D (5 bases each). This CDR3 spans 14 amino acids. In germline, CDR1 is ENHRY, CDR2 SYGVKD. The DNA of the CDR3 is TGTGCCAGCAGTGAGTCAGGGAGTGGGGAGACCCAGCACTTC. Protein product: CASSESGSGETQHF.

This chain uses TRBV29-1 with TRBJ2-2; perhaps TRBD2 as D (6 bases). Germline values: CDR1 SQVTM, CDR2 ANQGSEA. V lost 0 bases and J lost 6, with 11 bases in between. The CDR3 is 14 amino acids. CDR3 DNA sequence: TGCAGCGTTGAAGATCACGGGAGAGCCGGGGAGCTGTTTTTT. It translates to CSVEDHGRAGELFF.

The V gene is TRBV25-1, the J gene TRBJ2-3; D gene uncertain. V was trimmed by 11 bases and J by 11 bases, leaving 17 bases between them. CDR1 MGHDK and CDR2 SYGVNS come from the germline V gene. This CDR3 region has 11 residues. This CDR3 reads CAWSGGSQQYF. The CDR3 DNA reads as TGTGCCTGGAGTGGTGGCTCTCAGCAGTATTTT. The full variable domain, rest sourced from reference TRBV25-1 and TRBJ2-3, is EADIYQTPRYLVIGTGKKITLECSQTMGHDKMYWYQQDPGMELHLIHYSYGVNSTEKGDLSSESTVSRIRTEHFPLTLESARPSHTSQYLCAWSGGSQQYFGPGTRLTVL.

Remarks on this clonotype: Given a much more abundant clone one base away, this may be a read error. This chain links TRBV2 with TRBJ1-5, with TRBD1 as a possible D gene (6 bases). V gave up 6 bases and J gave up 2 bases, with 14 bases separating them. CDR1 is SNHLY, CDR2 FYNNEI, per germline. CDR3 length: 15 amino acids. The CDR3 DNA follows: TGTGCCAGCAGGGGGCCGAGACAGGGCAATCAGCCCCAGCATTTT. Protein sequence: CASRGPRQGNQPQHF.

In its sample, this clonotype was seen a few times. The chain links TRBV6-1 to TRBJ1-5; D not resolved. Germline V gene sequence: CDR1 MNHNS, CDR2 SASEGT. Trimming pared 3 bases from V and 5 bases from J, leaving 17 bases between. The CDR3 extends over 16 amino acids. This chain's CDR3 is CASSDPDNVWYQPQHF. The CDR3 DNA sequence: TGTGCCAGCAGTGACCCAGACAATGTATGGTATCAGCCCCAGCATTTT.

In this sample, this clonotype turned up many times. The chain employs TRBV7-9 and TRBJ1-2, with unresolved D. Trimming took off 4 bases at V and 4 bases at J, with 13 bases between the two ends. CDR3 length: 14 amino acids. Germline CDR1 and CDR2: SEHNR and FQNEAQ (reference sequence). The CDR3 here is CASSSQTPGYGYTF. Here the CDR3 DNA reads TGTGCCAGCAGCTCCCAAACCCCAGGCTATGGCTACACCTTC.

This clonotype has only a few counts. The gene calls are TRBV7-2 and TRBJ1-5, with D possibly matching TRBD1 (5 bases). Trimming stripped 6 bases from V and 6 bases from J, with 18 bases between. This CDR3 region has 15 residues. Germline CDR1 and CDR2: SGHTA and FQGNSA. The CDR3 is CASSLNSGSAQPQHF. The DNA for the CDR3 is TGTGCCAGCAGTTTAAATTCAGGGTCTGCTCAGCCCCAGCATTTT.

This rearrangement joins TRBV19 to TRBJ1-1; 9 bases align to TRBD1. Germline V gene lookup returns CDR1 LNHDA and CDR2 SQIVND (reference sequence). V trimming: 11 bases; J trimming: 5 bases; junction bases outside the gene matches: 6. This CDR3 spans 12 amino acids. CDR3 sequence: CASGQGGTEAFF. The CDR3 nucleotides are TGTGCCTCGGGACAGGGTGGGACTGAAGCTTTCTTT.

This clonotype was counted between two and nine times. A read error may produce the germline difference seen at one junction end. This chain connects TRBV20-1 to TRBJ1-2, with D unresolved. CDR3 size: 14 residues. Germline-derived CDR1 and CDR2 are DFQATT and SNEGSKA (reference sequence). CDR3 DNA sequence: TGCAGTGCTGGAGACTGGGCTACTAACTATGGCTACACCTTC. Its protein product is CSAGDWATNYGYTF.

This clonotype was counted ten times or more. The genes are TRBV7-8 and TRBJ1-6; D is undetermined. Germline CDR1 SGHVS, CDR2 FQNEAQ. The CDR3 runs to 16 residues. The V and J ends lost 0 bases and 5 bases respectively, with 11 bases between them. CDR3 nucleotides: TGTGCCAGCAGCTTAGCACCGGGGTTGAATAATTCACCCCTCCACTTT. It codes for CASSLAPGLNNSPLHF.

This clonotype was counted many times. The chain joins TRBV20-1 to TRBJ1-5; D remains unclear. Looked up from germline, CDR1 is DFQATT and CDR2 is SNEGSKA (reference sequence). V gave up 1 base and J gave up 4 bases, with 5 bases separating them. This CDR3 has 12 amino acids. The CDR3 spells CSARAGNQPQHF. The CDR3 coding sequence is TGCAGTGCTAGAGCCGGGAATCAGCCCCAGCATTTT.

The V gene is TRBV25-1, the J gene TRBJ1-5; D remains ambiguous. The CDR3 totals 14 residues. CDR1 is MGHDK and CDR2 is SYGVNS in the germline V gene. Trimming took 11 bases from V and 0 from J, leaving 14 bases between them. The CDR3 DNA is TGTGCCTGGAGTGGGAGTTATAGCAATCAGCCCCAGCATTTT. Translating it yields CAWSGSYSNQPQHF.

This clonotype was picked up many times. The rearrangement joins TRBV9 to TRBJ2-5, with D maybe TRBD2 (5 bases). The V and J ends lost 4 bases and 0 bases respectively, with 13 bases between them. Germline CDR1 SGDLS, CDR2 YYNGEE. The CDR3 spans 15 residues. The CDR3 sequence is CASSQFAADQETQYF. The CDR3 nucleotides are TGTGCCAGCAGCCAATTCGCAGCGGACCAAGAGACCCAGTACTTC.

The chain links TRBV12-5 to TRBJ2-2; 8 bases are a match to TRBD2. The CDR3 sequence is 17 residues long. V lost 2 bases to trimming and J lost 5 bases; unmatched junction nucleotides: 10. The germline V gene has CDR1 LGHNT and CDR2 FRNRAP. The CDR3 here is CASGLTTGGGGTGELFF. The CDR3 bases are TGTGCTAGTGGTTTGACTACGGGAGGGGGGGGAACCGGGGAGCTGTTTTTT.

Regarding this clonotype: It may be a read error: a sequence one base away is much more abundant. The rearrangement joins TRBV7-9 to TRBJ1-2; D perhaps matches TRBD1 (6 bases). The CDR3 contains 13 residues. CDR1 is SEHNR, CDR2 FQNEAQ, per germline (reference sequence). Written as DNA, the CDR3 is TGTGCCAGCAGCCTAAACGGGGGCTATGGCCACACCTTC. This encodes CASSLNGGYGHTF.

This clonotype was recorded a few times. The CDR3 loop is CASRLSGTGGSYEQYF. Written as DNA, the CDR3 is TGTGCCAGTAGACTGTCCGGGACAGGGGGATCCTACGAGCAGTACTTC. The chain couples TRBV19 to TRBJ2-7, with TRBD1 matching over 11 bases. The trim removed 6 bases at V and 1 base at J, leaving 8 bases unmatched. The CDR3 totals 16 residues. Germline-derived CDR1 and CDR2 are LNHDA and SQIVND (reference sequence).

A remark on this clonotype: Being one base from a much bigger clone, this may be a read error. The chain carries TRBV7-9 and TRBJ2-7; D ambiguous. This CDR3 is built from 15 residues. The germline V and J ends were trimmed by 5 bases and 5 bases, with 19 bases remaining between them. From germline, CDR1 is SEHNR and CDR2 FQNEAQ (reference sequence). Written as DNA, the CDR3 is TGTGCCAGCAGCAACTCCACGACCCGACCCCACGAGCAGTACTTC. It specifies CASSNSTTRPHEQYF.